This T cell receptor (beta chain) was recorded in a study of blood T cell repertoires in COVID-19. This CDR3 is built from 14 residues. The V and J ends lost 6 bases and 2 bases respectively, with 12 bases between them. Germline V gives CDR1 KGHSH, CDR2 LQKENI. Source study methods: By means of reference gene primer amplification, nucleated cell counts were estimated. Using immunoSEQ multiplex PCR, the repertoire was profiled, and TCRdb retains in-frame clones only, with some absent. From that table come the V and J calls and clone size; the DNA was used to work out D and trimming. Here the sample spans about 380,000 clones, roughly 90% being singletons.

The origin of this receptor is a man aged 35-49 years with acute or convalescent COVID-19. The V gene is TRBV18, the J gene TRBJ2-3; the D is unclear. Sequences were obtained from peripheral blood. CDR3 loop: CASSNLADTDTQYF. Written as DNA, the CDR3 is TGTGCCAGCTCGAACCTGGCAGACACAGATACGCAGTATTTT. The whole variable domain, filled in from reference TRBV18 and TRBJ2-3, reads NAGVMQNPRHLVRRRGQEARLRCSPMKGHSHVYWYRQLPEEGLKFMVYLQKENIIDESGMPKERFSAEFPKEGPSILRIQQVVRGDSAAYFCASSNLADTDTQYFGPGTRLTVL.